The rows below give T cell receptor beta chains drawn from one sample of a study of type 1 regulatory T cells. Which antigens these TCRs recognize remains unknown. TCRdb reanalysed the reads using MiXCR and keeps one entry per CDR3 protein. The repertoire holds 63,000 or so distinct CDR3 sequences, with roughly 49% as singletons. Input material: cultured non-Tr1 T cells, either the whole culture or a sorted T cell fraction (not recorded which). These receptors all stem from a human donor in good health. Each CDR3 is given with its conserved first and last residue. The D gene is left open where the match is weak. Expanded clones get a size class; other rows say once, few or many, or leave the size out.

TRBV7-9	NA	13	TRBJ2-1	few	TGTGCCAGCAGCTTAGTGGCTAGCGATGAGCAGTTCTTC	CASSLVASDEQFF
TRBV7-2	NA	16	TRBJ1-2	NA	TGTGCCAGCAGCTTAAAGGGGGTAGGGGGGAACTATGGCTACACCTTC	CASSLKGVGGNYGYTF
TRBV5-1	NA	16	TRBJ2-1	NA	TGCGCCAGCAGCGTGGGGCAGACAGGAAAGTACAATGAGCAGTTCTTC	CASSVGQTGKYNEQFF
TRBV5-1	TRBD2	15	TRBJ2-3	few	TGCGCCAGCCGTTATAGCGGGGGGGCGACAGATACGCAGTATTTT	CASRYSGGATDTQYF
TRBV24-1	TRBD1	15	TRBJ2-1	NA	TGTGCCACCAGTGGCCGGACAGGGTCCCACAATGAGCAGTTCTTC	CATSGRTGSHNEQFF
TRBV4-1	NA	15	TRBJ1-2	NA	TGCGCCAGCAGCCACGAAGGGAAGGTTGGCTATGGCTACACCTTC	CASSHEGKVGYGYTF
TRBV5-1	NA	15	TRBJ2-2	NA	TGCGCCAGCAGCTTGGAACAGCCCGGCACCGGGGAGCTGTTTTTT	CASSLEQPGTGELFF
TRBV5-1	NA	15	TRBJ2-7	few	TGCGCCAGCAGCCGAACGACAGGAGGCTCCTACGAGCAGTACTTC	CASSRTTGGSYEQYF
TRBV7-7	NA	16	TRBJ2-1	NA	TGTGCTAGCAGCTTAGCCGCGACGGGGGTGGGGAATGAGCAGTTCTTC	CASSLAATGVGNEQFF
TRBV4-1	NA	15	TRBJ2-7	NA	TGCGCCAGCAGCCAAGATTGGGGCAACTCCTACGAGCAGTACTTC	CASSQDWGNSYEQYF
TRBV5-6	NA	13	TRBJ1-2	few	TGTGCCAGCAGCAGAACTAGGTCCTATGGCTACACCTTC	CASSRTRSYGYTF
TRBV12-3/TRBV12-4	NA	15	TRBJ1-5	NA	TGTGCCAGCAGTTCAGGGCAGGGTAGCAATCAGCCCCAGCATTTT	CASSSGQGSNQPQHF
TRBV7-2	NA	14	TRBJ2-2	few	TGTGCCAGCAGCCAGCCCGTTTACACCGGGGAGCTGTTTTTT	CASSQPVYTGELFF
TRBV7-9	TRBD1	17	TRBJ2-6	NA	TGTGCCAGCAGCCGGGGACAGGGCAACTCTGGGGCCAACGTCCTGACTTTC	CASSRGQGNSGANVLTF
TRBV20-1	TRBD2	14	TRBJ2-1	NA	TGCAGTGCTAGGGACGAGCGGGGGGCCCGGCAGCAGTTCTTC	CSARDERGARQQFF
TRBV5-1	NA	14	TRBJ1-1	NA	TGCGCCAGCAGCCAGCCGGAGTGGGGCACTGAAGCTTTCTTT	CASSQPEWGTEAFF
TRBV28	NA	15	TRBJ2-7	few	TGTGCCAGCAGTCCCCCGACGGGGGCGCGCTACGAGCAGTACTTC	CASSPPTGARYEQYF
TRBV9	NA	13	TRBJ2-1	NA	TGTGCCAGCAGCGCCGGGACCTACAATGAGCAGTTCTTC	CASSAGTYNEQFF
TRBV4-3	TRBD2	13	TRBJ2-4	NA	TGCGCCAGCAGCCAAGGACTAGCGGGTTTTCAGTACTTC	CASSQGLAGFQYF
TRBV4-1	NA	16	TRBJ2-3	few	TGCGCCAGCAGGAATACAGGGGACTCCGGCGGGGGTACGCAGTATTTT	CASRNTGDSGGGTQYF
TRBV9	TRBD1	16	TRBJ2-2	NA	TGTGCCAGCAGCGCACGTGGACAGGGTGACACCGGGGAGCTGTTTTTT	CASSARGQGDTGELFF
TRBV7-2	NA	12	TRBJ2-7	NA	TGTGCCAGCAGCGCCTTTCTTGGCGAGCAGTACTTC	CASSAFLGEQYF
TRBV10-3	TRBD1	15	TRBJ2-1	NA	TGTGCCATCAGTGACCGGGACAGGGGTAACAATGAGCAGTTCTTC	CAISDRDRGNNEQFF
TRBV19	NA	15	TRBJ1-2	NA	TGTGCCAGTAGTATCCCGGGGAGGACCGACTATGGCTACACCTTC	CASSIPGRTDYGYTF
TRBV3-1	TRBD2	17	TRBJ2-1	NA	TGTGCCAGCAGCCTCCTCCTAGCGGGGGGGCATTACAATGAGCAGTTCTTC	CASSLLLAGGHYNEQFF
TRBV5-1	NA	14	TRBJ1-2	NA	TGCGCCAGCAGCGTCACCGTTTCTAACTATGGCTACACCTTC	CASSVTVSNYGYTF
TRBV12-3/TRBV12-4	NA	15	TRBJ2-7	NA	TGTGCCAGCCTTAAGGACGCGGGGAGTTCTCGCGAGCAGTACTTC	CASLKDAGSSREQYF
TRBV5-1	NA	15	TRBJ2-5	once	TGCGCCAGCAGGCAGGCCCAAACGGGTCAAGAGACCCAGTACTTC	CASRQAQTGQETQYF
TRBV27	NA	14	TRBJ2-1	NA	TGTGCCAGCAGTATGTGGGGCTCCTACAATGAGCAGTTCTTC	CASSMWGSYNEQFF
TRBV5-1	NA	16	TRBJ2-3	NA	TGCGCCAGCAGCATGGCGGTGTCAGCTAGCACAGATACGCAGTATTTT	CASSMAVSASTDTQYF
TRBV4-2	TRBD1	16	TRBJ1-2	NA	TGTGCCAGCAGCCAGGAAGACAGGGGCGGGGGCTATGGCTACACCTTC	CASSQEDRGGGYGYTF
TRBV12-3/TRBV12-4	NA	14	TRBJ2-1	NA	TGTGTCAGCCGTAGTTTGGGGGGGGCGTATGAGCAGTTCTTC	CVSRSLGGAYEQFF
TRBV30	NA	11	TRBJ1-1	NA	TGTGCCTGGAGCCCAATCCGGGAGGCTTTCTTT	CAWSPIREAFF
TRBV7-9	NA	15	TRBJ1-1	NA	TGTGCCAGCAGCTTATTCAATCCATGGTCAACTGAAGCTTTCTTT	CASSLFNPWSTEAFF
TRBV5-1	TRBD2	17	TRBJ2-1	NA	TGCGCCAGCAGCGGAGGGCTAGCGGGGGGGCCCTTGGATGAGCAGTTCTTC	CASSGGLAGGPLDEQFF
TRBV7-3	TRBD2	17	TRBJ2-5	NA	TGTGCCAGCAGCTTATCCACGGGACTAGCGGAACAAGAGACCCAGTACTTC	CASSLSTGLAEQETQYF
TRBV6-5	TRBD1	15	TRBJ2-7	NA	TGTGCCAGCAGTTACGTTGGACAGGCCTCCTACGAGCAGTACTTC	CASSYVGQASYEQYF
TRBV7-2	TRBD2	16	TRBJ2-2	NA	TGTGCCAGCAGCTCCCGGGGGGGAGCGAACACCGGGGAGCTGTTTTTT	CASSSRGGANTGELFF
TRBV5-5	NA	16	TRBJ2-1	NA	TGTGCCAGCAGCTTGGGCCGGGACTGGTCCTACAATGAGCAGTTCTTC	CASSLGRDWSYNEQFF
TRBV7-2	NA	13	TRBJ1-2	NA	TGTGCCAGCAGCTCGACGACTCGCTATGGCTACACCTTC	CASSSTTRYGYTF
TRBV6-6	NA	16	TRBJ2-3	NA	TGTGCCAGTCGAGCCTGGGGGGCGATTCGCACAGATACGCAGTATTTT	CASRAWGAIRTDTQYF
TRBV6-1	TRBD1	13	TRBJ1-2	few	TGTGCCAGCAGTAAACAGGGGGACTATGGCTACACCTTC	CASSKQGDYGYTF
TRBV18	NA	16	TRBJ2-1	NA	TGTGCCAGCTCACCACTTGGGGTTGCAGCCTACAATGAGCAGTTCTTC	CASSPLGVAAYNEQFF
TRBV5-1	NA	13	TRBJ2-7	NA	TGCGCCAGCAGCCCAGGACAAAATGGGGAGCAGTACTTC	CASSPGQNGEQYF
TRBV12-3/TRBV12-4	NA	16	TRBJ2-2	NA	TGTGCCAGCAGGGGCCATCCCTCGTGGGGCACCGGGGAGCTGTTTTTT	CASRGHPSWGTGELFF
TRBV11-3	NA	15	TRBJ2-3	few	TGTGCCAGCAGCCATGGACAGTTGGGCACAGATACGCAGTATTTT	CASSHGQLGTDTQYF
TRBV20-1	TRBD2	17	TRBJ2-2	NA	TGCAGTGCTAGAGGATTGCGGGGGGTCTCGAACACCGGGGAGCTGTTTTTT	CSARGLRGVSNTGELFF
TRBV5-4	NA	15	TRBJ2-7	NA	TGTGCCAGCAGCTTGGCGACGGGCCGGTCTGGCGAGCAGTACTTC	CASSLATGRSGEQYF
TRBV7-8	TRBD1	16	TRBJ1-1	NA	TGTGCCAGCAGTTTAGGGCGCGGACAGGGGAACACTGAAGCTTTCTTT	CASSLGRGQGNTEAFF
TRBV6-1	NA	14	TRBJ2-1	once	TGTGCCAGCAGTGTTGAGGCCCTTTTAATCGAGCAGTTCTTC	CASSVEALLIEQFF
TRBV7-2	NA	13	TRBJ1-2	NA	TGTGCCAGCAGACCTACAGGCGGGTGGGGCTACACCTTC	CASRPTGGWGYTF
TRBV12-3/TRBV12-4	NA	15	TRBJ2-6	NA	TGTGCCAGCAGTTTAGGGGAATCTGGGGCCAACGTCCTGACTTTC	CASSLGESGANVLTF
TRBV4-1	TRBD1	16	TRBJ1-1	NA	TGCGCCAGCAGCCAAGATGCGACAGGGGGGAACACTGAAGCTTTCTTT	CASSQDATGGNTEAFF